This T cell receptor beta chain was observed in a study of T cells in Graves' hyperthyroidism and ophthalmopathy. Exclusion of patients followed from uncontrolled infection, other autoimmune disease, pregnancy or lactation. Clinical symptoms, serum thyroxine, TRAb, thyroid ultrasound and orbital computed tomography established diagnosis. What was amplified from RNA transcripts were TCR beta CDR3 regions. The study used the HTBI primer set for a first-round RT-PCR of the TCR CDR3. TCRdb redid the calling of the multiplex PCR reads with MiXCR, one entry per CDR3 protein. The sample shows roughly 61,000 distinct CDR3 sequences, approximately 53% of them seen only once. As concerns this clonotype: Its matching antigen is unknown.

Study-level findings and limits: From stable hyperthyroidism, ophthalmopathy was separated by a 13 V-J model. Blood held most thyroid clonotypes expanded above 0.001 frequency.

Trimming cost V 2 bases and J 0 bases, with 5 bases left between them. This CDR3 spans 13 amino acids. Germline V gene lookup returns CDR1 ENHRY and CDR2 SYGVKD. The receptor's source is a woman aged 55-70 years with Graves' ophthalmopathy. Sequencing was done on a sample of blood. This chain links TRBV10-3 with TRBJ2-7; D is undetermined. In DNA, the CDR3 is TGTGCCATCAGTGAGGCGACCTCCTACGAGCAGTACTTC. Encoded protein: CAISEATSYEQYF.